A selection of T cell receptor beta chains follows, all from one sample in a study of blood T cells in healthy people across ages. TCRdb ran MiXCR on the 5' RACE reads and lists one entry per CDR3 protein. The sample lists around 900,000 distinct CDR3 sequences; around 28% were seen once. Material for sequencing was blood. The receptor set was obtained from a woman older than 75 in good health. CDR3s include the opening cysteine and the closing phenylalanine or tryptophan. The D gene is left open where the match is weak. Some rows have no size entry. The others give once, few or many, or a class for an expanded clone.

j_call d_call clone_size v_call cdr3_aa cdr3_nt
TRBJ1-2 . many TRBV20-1 CSATGTEYGYTF TGCAGTGCTACCGGGACGGAATATGGCTACACCTTC
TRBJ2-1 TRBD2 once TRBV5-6 CASSFLWSSGGEQFF TGTGCCAGCAGCTTCCTTTGGTCTAGCGGGGGAGAGCAGTTCTTC
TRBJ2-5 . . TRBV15 CATSRDFRLGEQYF TGTGCCACCAGCAGAGATTTTAGGCTAGGAGAGCAGTACTTC
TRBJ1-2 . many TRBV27 CASSPQGGIGYGYTF TGTGCCAGCAGTCCACAGGGAGGGATCGGCTATGGCTACACCTTC
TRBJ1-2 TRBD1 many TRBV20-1 CSASLSQGFDGYTF TGCAGTGCTAGTCTATCACAGGGGTTCGATGGCTACACCTTC
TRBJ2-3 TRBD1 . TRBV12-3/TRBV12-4 CASSSRTGGADMQYF TGTGCCAGCAGTTCCCGGACAGGGGGAGCAGATATGCAGTATTTT
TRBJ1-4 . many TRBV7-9 CASSRWTADNEKLFF TGTGCCAGCAGCCGATGGACGGCGGATAATGAAAAACTGTTTTTT
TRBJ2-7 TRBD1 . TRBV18 CATLLDRGSDEQYF TGTGCCACCTTGTTAGACAGGGGGAGCGACGAGCAGTACTTC
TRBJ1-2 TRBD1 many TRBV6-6 CASRPPDRGYGYTF TGTGCCAGCAGACCACCGGACAGGGGCTATGGCTACACCTTC
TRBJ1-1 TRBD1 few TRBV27 CASRNRGVSEAFF TGTGCCAGCAGAAACAGGGGGGTGTCTGAAGCTTTCTTT
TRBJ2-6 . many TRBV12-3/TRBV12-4 CASSLVGGPLLSGANVLTF TGTGCCAGCAGTTTAGTCGGGGGACCGCTCCTGTCTGGGGCCAACGTCCTGACTTTC
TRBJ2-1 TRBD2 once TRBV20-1 CSARSLAGVWSSYNEQFF TGCAGTGCTAGGTCACTAGCGGGAGTCTGGAGCTCCTACAATGAGCAGTTCTTC
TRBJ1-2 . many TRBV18 CASSPPGKGRNGYTF TGTGCCAGCTCACCGCCGGGGAAGGGCAGGAATGGCTACACCTTC
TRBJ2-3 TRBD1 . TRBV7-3 CASSPTQGPDTQYF TGTGCCAGCAGCCCGACACAGGGGCCAGATACGCAGTATTTT
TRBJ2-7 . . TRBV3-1 CASSQIPGPQYEQYF TGTGCCAGCAGCCAAATACCGGGACCGCAGTACGAGCAGTACTTC
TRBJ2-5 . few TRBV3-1 CASSQRSAAETQYF TGTGCCAGCAGCCAGCGTAGCGCCGCGGAGACCCAGTACTTC
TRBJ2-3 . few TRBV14 CASSRKLGGTDTQYF TGTGCCAGCAGCCGAAAGTTGGGAGGCACAGATACGCAGTATTTT
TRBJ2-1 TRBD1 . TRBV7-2 CASSADRIEQFF TGTGCCAGCAGCGCGGACAGGATTGAGCAGTTCTTC
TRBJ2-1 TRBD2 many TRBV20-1 CSAKRGGNEQFF TGCAGTGCTAAGCGGGGGGGCAATGAGCAGTTCTTC
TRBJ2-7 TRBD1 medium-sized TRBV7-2 CASSPWAGTGGYEQYF TGTGCCAGCAGCCCCTGGGCGGGAACAGGGGGCTACGAGCAGTACTTC
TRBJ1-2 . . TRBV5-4 CASSPHGYGYTF TGTGCCAGCAGCCCTCACGGCTATGGCTACACCTTC
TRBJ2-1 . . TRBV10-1 CVSSRSGGENEQFF TGCGTCAGCAGTCGGAGCGGCGGGGAGAATGAGCAGTTCTTC
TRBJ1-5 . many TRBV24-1 CATSLTSNQPQHF TGTGCCACCAGTCTAACCTCCAATCAGCCCCAGCATTTT
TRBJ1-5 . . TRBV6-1 CASSEGPVEQPQHF TGTGCCAGCAGTGAGGGCCCCGTTGAACAGCCCCAGCATTTT
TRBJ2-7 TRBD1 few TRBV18 CASSPRTGGNEQYF TGTGCCAGCTCACCAAGGACAGGGGGAAACGAGCAGTACTTC
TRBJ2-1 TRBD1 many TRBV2 CASSDRTGSYNEQFF TGTGCCAGCAGTGATCGGACAGGATCCTACAATGAGCAGTTCTTC
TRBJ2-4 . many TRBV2 CASSESSIQYF TGTGCCAGCAGTGAATCTAGCATTCAGTACTTC
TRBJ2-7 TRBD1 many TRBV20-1 CSFTGVSSYEQYF TGCAGCTTTACAGGGGTTAGCTCCTACGAGCAGTACTTC
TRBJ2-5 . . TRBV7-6 CASSQGIFTRSYQETQYF TGTGCCAGCAGCCAAGGAATTTTTACCAGGTCTTATCAAGAGACCCAGTACTTC
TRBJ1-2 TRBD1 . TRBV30 CATGTEDYGYTF TGTGCCACGGGGACAGAAGACTATGGCTACACCTTC
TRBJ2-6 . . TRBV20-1 CSATEAKGANVLTF TGCAGTGCCACCGAAGCAAAAGGGGCCAACGTCCTGACTTTC
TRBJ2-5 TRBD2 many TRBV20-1 CSASSQRGGLETQYF TGCAGTGCTAGTTCCCAGCGGGGGGGCTTAGAGACCCAGTACTTC
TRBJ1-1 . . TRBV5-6 CASSLPGPTNTEAFF TGTGCCAGCAGCCTTCCGGGGCCAACGAACACTGAAGCTTTCTTT
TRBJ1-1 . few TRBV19 CASIEETGLEAFF TGTGCCAGTATTGAGGAGACAGGTCTTGAAGCTTTCTTT
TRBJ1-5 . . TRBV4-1 CASSQDVGIGGRPQHF TGCGCCAGCAGCCAAGATGTGGGGATTGGAGGCCGGCCCCAGCATTTT
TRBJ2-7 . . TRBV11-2 CASSFSEPNEQYF TGTGCCAGCAGCTTCAGCGAACCCAACGAGCAGTACTTC
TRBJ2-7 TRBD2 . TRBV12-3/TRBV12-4 CAGRPTSGGISSYEQYF TGTGCCGGCAGACCGACTAGCGGGGGGATAAGCTCCTACGAGCAGTACTTC
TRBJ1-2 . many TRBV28 CASRRAGSEGYTF TGTGCCAGCAGGCGGGCAGGGTCGGAAGGCTACACCTTC
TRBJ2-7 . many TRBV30 CAWSTSEQYF TGTGCCTGGAGCACAAGTGAGCAGTACTTC
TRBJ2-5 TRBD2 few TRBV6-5 CASRPTSGLSNEQYF TGTGCCAGCAGACCTACTAGCGGGTTATCCAATGAGCAGTACTTC
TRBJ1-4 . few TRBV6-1 CASSYWGRDEKLFF TGTGCCAGCAGCTACTGGGGGCGGGATGAAAAACTGTTTTTT
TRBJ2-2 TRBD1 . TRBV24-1 CAVRGPNTGELFF TGTGCCGTCAGGGGGCCGAACACCGGGGAGCTGTTTTTT
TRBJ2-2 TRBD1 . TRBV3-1 CASSQQQGSTAGELFF TGTGCCAGCAGCCAGCAACAGGGGTCCACCGCCGGGGAGCTGTTTTTT
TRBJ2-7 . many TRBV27 CASSFARVDEQYF TGTGCCAGCAGTTTCGCCAGGGTGGACGAGCAGTACTTC
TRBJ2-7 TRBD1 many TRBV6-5 CASSYGTGDSREQYF TGTGCCAGCAGTTACGGGACAGGGGACTCGAGGGAGCAGTACTTC
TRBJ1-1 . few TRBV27 CAIESEDMNTEAFF TGTGCCATCGAATCAGAGGACATGAACACTGAAGCTTTCTTT
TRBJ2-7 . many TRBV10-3 CAIRDSVSYEQYF TGTGCCATCCGTGACAGCGTCTCCTACGAGCAGTACTTC
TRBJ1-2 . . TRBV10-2 CASSANRNYGYTF TGCGCCAGCAGTGCAAACAGAAACTATGGCTACACCTTC
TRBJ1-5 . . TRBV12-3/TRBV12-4 CASSFSAETWDDNQPQHF TGTGCCAGCAGTTTCTCAGCAGAAACCTGGGACGACAATCAGCCCCAGCATTTT
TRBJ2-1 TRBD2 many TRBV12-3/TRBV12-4 CASSPVAGGIYNEQFF TGTGCCAGCAGTCCAGTAGCGGGGGGAATTTACAATGAGCAGTTCTTC
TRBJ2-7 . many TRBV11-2 CASSLDRGSIYEQYF TGTGCCAGCAGCTTGGACCGGGGCAGCATCTACGAGCAGTACTTC
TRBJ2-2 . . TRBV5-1 CASTDQQIGELFF TGCGCCAGCACAGACCAGCAAATCGGGGAGCTGTTTTTT
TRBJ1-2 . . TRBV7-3 CASSYGQSLGYTF TGTGCCAGCAGCTACGGACAGTCTCTCGGCTACACCTTC
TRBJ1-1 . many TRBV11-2 CASSLTLYTEAFF TGTGCCAGCAGCTTAACCCTCTACACTGAAGCTTTCTTT
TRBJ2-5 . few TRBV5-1 CASSLRRGARETQYF TGCGCCAGCAGCTTGCGTCGGGGGGCCCGGGAGACCCAGTACTTC
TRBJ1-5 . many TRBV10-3 CAISDLGGSNQPQHF TGTGCCATCAGTGATCTGGGTGGGAGCAATCAGCCCCAGCATTTT
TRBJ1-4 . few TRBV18 CASSHNTGTAREKLFF TGTGCCAGCTCACATAATACAGGGACGGCGCGGGAAAAACTGTTTTTT
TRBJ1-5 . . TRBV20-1 CSAHRDGYSNQPQHF TGCAGTGCCCACAGAGACGGCTATAGCAATCAGCCCCAGCATTTT
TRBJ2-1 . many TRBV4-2 CASSHVEGNEQFF TGTGCCAGCAGCCACGTAGAAGGAAATGAGCAGTTCTTC
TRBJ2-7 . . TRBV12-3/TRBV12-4 CASSFGGTPYEQYF TGTGCCAGCAGTTTTGGGGGGACCCCCTACGAGCAGTACTTC